This TCR beta chain was profiled in a study of response to subunit inactivated influenza vaccine. Notes on the study in general: Seasonal influenza vaccination, on each occasion, was suggested by the authors to recruit few new T cells.

Concerning this clonotype: Its antigen is not identified.

Trimming cost V 6 bases and J 4 bases; bases outside gene matches: 10. In germline, CDR1 is MNHEY, CDR2 SVGEGT. The CDR3 spans 16 residues. Each CDR3 protein gets one entry after TCRdb re-called the RT-PCR reads with MiXCR. The sample holds 250,000 to 350,000 distinct CDR3 sequences, 20% to 25% seen once. The chain links TRBV6-2 or TRBV6-3 to TRBJ2-1, with 9 positions matching TRBD2. This receptor was obtained from a man between 45 and 75 years old who received an inactivated influenza vaccine. The specimen comprised PBMCs from blood, sampled about 20 months after vaccination. CDR3 region: CASRPYSGRGYNEQFF. DNA for the CDR3: TGTGCCAGCAGACCTTATAGCGGGAGAGGTTACAATGAGCAGTTCTTC.